This T cell receptor (beta chain) was observed in a study of T cells in Graves' hyperthyroidism and ophthalmopathy. Regions amplified from RNA transcripts were the TCR beta CDR3 regions. The HTBI primer set was used in a first-round RT-PCR of the TCR CDR3. From the multiplex PCR reads, TCRdb called clonotypes with MiXCR, one entry per CDR3 protein. The repertoire holds some 270,000 distinct CDR3 sequences, with about an eighth as singletons. Patients were excluded for uncontrolled infection, other autoimmune disease, pregnancy or lactation. This receptor was taken from a woman aged 40 to 50 with Graves' hyperthyroidism. The sequenced sample consisted of blood.

The CDR3, as DNA: TGTGCCAGCAGTTCGAGGGGATCGAACACTGAAGCTTTCTTT. This sequence encodes CASSSRGSNTEAFF. The chain uses TRBV12-3 or TRBV12-4 and TRBJ1-1; a possible D gene is TRBD1 (5 bases). V dropped 4 bases and J dropped 1 base, with 10 bases sitting between them. The CDR3 runs 14 residues.